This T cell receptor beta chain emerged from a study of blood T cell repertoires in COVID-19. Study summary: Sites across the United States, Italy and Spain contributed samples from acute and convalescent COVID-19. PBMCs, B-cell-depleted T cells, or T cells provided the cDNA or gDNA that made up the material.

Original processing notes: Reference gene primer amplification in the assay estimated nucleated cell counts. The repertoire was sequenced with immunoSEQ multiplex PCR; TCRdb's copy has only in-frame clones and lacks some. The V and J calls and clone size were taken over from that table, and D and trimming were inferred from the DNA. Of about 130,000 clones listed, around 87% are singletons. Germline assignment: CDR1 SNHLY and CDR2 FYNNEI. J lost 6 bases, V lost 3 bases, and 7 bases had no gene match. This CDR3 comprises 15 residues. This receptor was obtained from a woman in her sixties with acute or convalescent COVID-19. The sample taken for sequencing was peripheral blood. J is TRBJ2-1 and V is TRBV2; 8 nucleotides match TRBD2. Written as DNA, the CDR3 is TGTGCCAGCAGTGACCAGGGGCTAGCGGGCAATGAGCAGTTCTTC. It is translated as CASSDQGLAGNEQFF.